This T cell receptor beta chain is drawn from a study of response to subunit inactivated influenza vaccine. Per the germline V gene, CDR1 is SGHTA and CDR2 is FQGNSA. V shed 3 bases and J shed 2 bases, with 11 bases lying between them. This CDR3 region has 14 residues. This clonotype was observed at least ten times. One entry per CDR3 protein, called by TCRdb with MiXCR from the RT-PCR reads. The repertoire includes 500,000 or so distinct CDR3 sequences, 9.5% to 12% of them detected once, and 12% sits in the top ten. V gene TRBV7-2 combines with J gene TRBJ2-7; D perhaps matches TRBD1 (6 bases). Sequenced material: PBMCs from blood, taken about 40 days after vaccination. This TCR came from a man aged 50-59 years who received an inactivated influenza vaccine. As DNA, the CDR3 is TGTGCCAGCAGCTTCCCGGGACATACCTACGAGCAGTACTTC. Protein: CASSFPGHTYEQYF.